The sequence of this TCR beta chain was determined in a study of cytomegalovirus exposure and HLA in healthy donors. The CDR3 length is 14 residues. Germline loops: CDR1 SGHDN, CDR2 FVKESK. Trimming removed 4 bases from V and 3 bases from J, with 12 bases in between. PCR involved 60 Vbeta and 13 Jbeta primers. The protocol was immunoSEQ multiplex PCR, while the TCRdb copy is restricted to in-frame clones and leaves out a portion. The sample lists about 90,000 clones, approximately 84% occurring once. This receptor was taken from a man aged 18 to 30 in good health and CMV-seronegative. The chain uses TRBV14 and TRBJ1-1, with D perhaps matching TRBD1 (6 bases). Sequenced: PBMCs. The CDR3 DNA sequence: TGTGCCAGCAGCCCGCGTAGGGGGTACACTGAAGCTTTCTTT. Translated: CASSPRRGYTEAFF.